Listed here are 2 T cell receptor beta chains from one sample, sequenced in a study of blood T cells in healthy people across ages. For the second PCR, which ran for roughly 6 to 12 cycles, a sample-barcoded 5' primer and a J-beta primer mix were used. TCRdb reprocessed the 5' RACE reads with MiXCR, giving one entry per CDR3 protein. The sample carries approximately 350,000 distinct CDR3 sequences, approximately 52% recorded once. Sample: blood. The source is a man aged 55-75 years in good health.

J is TRBJ2-4 and V is TRBV24-1; TRBD2 aligns across 10 bases. The V segment lost 6 bases and the J segment 12 bases; nucleotides outside the gene matches: 4. This CDR3 contains 12 residues. Per germline, CDR1 KGHDR and CDR2 SFDVKD. Here the CDR3 reads CATSPGLATQYF. CDR3 DNA: TGTGCCACCAGTCCGGGACTAGCGACTCAGTACTTC.

The V and J genes are TRBV20-1 and TRBJ2-1; TRBD1 matches 10 bases. After removal of 1 base from V and 7 bases from J, the junction contained 7 bases not matched to a gene. This CDR3 has 15 residues. From germline, CDR1 is DFQATT and CDR2 SNEGSKA (reference sequence). The CDR3 DNA sequence: TGCAGTGCTAGAGGCCGGGACAGGGGCTGGAATGAGCAGTTCTTC. It encodes CSARGRDRGWNEQFF.